This T cell receptor beta chain was recorded in a study of cytomegalovirus exposure and HLA in healthy donors (dated by TCRdb to 2017 to 2019). Background for the entire study: In an earlier analysis of under 600 of the donors, 276 Gb of sequence data and just under 120 million unique TCR beta sequences from 180 million or so T cells were reported. The number of donors typed differed by locus, with roughly 629-640 for A, B, C, DRB1 and DQB1, about 500 for DQA1, 600 to 610 for DPA1, and 400 to 490 for DPB1. Several DR-DQ haplotypes were treated as single units for association and clustering because of strong linkage in the cohort. Donor age, sex, ethnicity and CMV serostatus were compiled alongside the repertoire data. An early release covering approximately 600 HLA-typed donors comprised approximately 300 gigabases of sequencing data and tens of millions of unique TCR sequences. Among the approximately 430 genotyped donors, more than 70% belonged to the genetic ancestry cluster associated with self-reported Caucasian donors. Rather than drawing on any new phenotypic data, the later analysis identified candidate immune exposures from TCR beta sequences and the way those sequences occurred across donors. The study aimed to test whether signatures of past pathogen exposure could be identified by cataloging public T cell receptors. The T cell repertoires of 700 or so subjects were profiled by immunosequencing and related to cytomegalovirus serostatus. A later analysis re-analyzed previously published TCR beta repertoires from approximately 670 donors and added high-resolution HLA genotyping to study TCR occurrence patterns. All discovery cohort repertoires had been generated on a single sequencing platform. Across some 400 genotyped donors of the cohort, an average of approximately 240,000 unique TCR beta nucleotide sequences per donor were sequenced, and around 19% of those sequences were non-productive. A later genetic analysis used genome-wide SNP genotypes for about 60% of the 666 donors, treating that subset as a discovery cohort. The study combined high-throughput TCR immunosequencing, statistical association of individual TCRs with disease status, and machine learning to predict cytomegalovirus infection status. A separate validation cohort of about 110 different subjects was used in addition to the approximately 700-subject first cohort. Class I and class II HLA loci were covered by the typing at four-digit resolution. An earlier analysis of roughly 580 of the donors used high-throughput TCR beta sequencing to judge whether each TCR beta V gene segment behaved as functional or pseudogenic. Results and caveats for the whole study, not just this receptor: The authors suggested that the approach could potentially be generalized to other disease states and immunological phenotypes. Presence/absence analyses assumed roughly uniform sequencing depth across donors, an assumption that may not hold. Cytomegalovirus status was reported to be diagnosed by the classifier with high specificity and sensitivity in both the original and validation cohorts. Most CMV-associated TCR beta chains appeared to be HLA-restricted in a later analysis, and the HLA associations seemed to be driven largely by CMV exposure. Because some donors lacked HLA typing at each locus, the association tests relied only on the typed subset. In a later analysis, several top co-occurrence clusters were reported to appear linked to parvovirus B19, influenza, CMV and Epstein-Barr virus. The study gave a list of under 200 TCR beta chains associated with cytomegalovirus. Linkage disequilibrium might explain the correlated functional status among segregating V segments, but an unknown experimental factor could not be ruled out. In a later analysis, TCR association rates were found to vary across HLA loci, with the most associated TCRs seen for DRB1 alleles and the fewest for HLA-C alleles. Seventeen rarely observed V segments, including chromosome 9 orphons, were excluded from the earlier analysis of about 610 of the donors because counts were too low. A few of the identified cytomegalovirus-associated TCR beta chains were confirmed in vitro to be specific for cytomegalovirus antigens. In a later genetic analysis, fewer N-insertions in productive TCRs were reported among donors in an Asian-associated ancestry cluster than the roughly 700-donor mean. Some IMGT-functional V segments, including TRBV6-2 and TRBV6-3, could not be told apart with the 87-base-pair reads, so those segments were excluded. When HLA alleles, especially DR and DQ, strongly co-occurred, attributing TCR associations to individual alleles was difficult. An association between a missense DCLRE1C variant and V-gene and J-gene trimming of TCR beta chains was found in a later genetic analysis and replicated in an independent cohort. An earlier analysis of approximately 530 of the donors showed that most TCR beta V segments appeared in productive rearrangements either about 87% or about 30% of the time, which broadly matched IMGT annotations. A cluster of highly shared sequence variants was judged likely to be a technical artifact of the sequencing pipeline. A later analysis associated 15,000 or so TCR beta sequences with specific HLA alleles at a false discovery rate of 0.05. A further reported finding was that TCR beta sequences accurately predicted the HLA-A and HLA-B alleles for most subjects in the first cohort. Only TCR beta chains were sequenced in this cohort, and the absence of alpha or paired-chain data limited detectable features. Immune exposure information for the cohort was limited to CMV serostatus. While some public TCRs were present in many individuals, most TCR sequences turned up only very rarely across donors. In a later analysis, HLA-associated TCR beta chains showed more clonal expansion and lower generation probabilities than non-associated chains that were equally common.

The germline V gene (reference sequence) supplies CDR1 MNHEY and CDR2 SMNVEV. The cysteine opens and the phenylalanine closes a CDR3 of 17 amino acids. Only the CDR3 portion is preserved as DNA: 51 bases, with reading frame beginning at the first base. V is pruned by 5 bases and J by 3 bases, leaving 12 bases of the junction without a gene match. The cohort consisted of approximately 690 healthy bone marrow donors. Cohort members were all nominally healthy when sampled, although unrecorded immune exposures were likely present. The donor tested CMV seronegative, placing the donor among the approximately 400 seronegative members of the cohort. A peripheral blood sample was collected from each donor, and TCR beta sequencing was performed on peripheral blood mononuclear cells. Genomic DNA was extracted from the blood cell samples with the Qiagen DNeasy Blood Extraction Kit. Libraries were prepared through the immunoSEQ multiplex PCR assay. For the multiplex PCR, a mixture combining 60 forward primers for TCR Vbeta segments and 13 reverse primers for TCR Jbeta segments was used. The CDR3 region of rearranged TCR beta genes was amplified from genomic DNA with a multiplex PCR assay. Amplified TCR beta libraries were sequenced as 87-base-pair reads on the Illumina HiSeq System. The study's own analysis went as follows. A later analysis tallied some 79 million unique TCR beta chains across the 640 or so repertoires, and about 10 million of those chains were shared by two or more donors. Raw reads were error-corrected and collapsed into unique sequences by a nearest-neighbor algorithm in which closely related sequences were merged to remove PCR and sequencing errors. CDR3 sequences were aligned to IMGT reference sequences to assign V, D and J gene segments. For a sequence to be retained, at least a six-nucleotide match to both a V gene segment and a J gene segment was required. Rearrangements were called productive when the CDR3 lacked stop codons and stayed in frame with V and J; all others were non-productive. CDR3 was defined according to IMGT convention as the region running from the second conserved V-encoded cysteine to the conserved J-encoded phenylalanine. Sequences without an unambiguous match to a single V gene segment were excluded from the earlier analysis of approximately 600 of the donors. An earlier analysis of fewer than 750 of the donors classified V segments as functional when productive rearrangements were above 56.7% and as segregating when the standard deviation between donors was above 5%. A statistical classification framework was built for diagnosing cytomegalovirus status from the catalog of TCR beta chain sequences. In a later analysis, TCR nucleotide sequences were compared against IMGT/GENE-DB human TR gene sequences so that V and J genes could be assigned. In a later analysis, CDR3 sequences and most-parsimonious VDJ recombination scenarios were assigned using the TCRdist pipeline. In a later analysis, each TCR beta chain was defined by its CDR3 amino acid sequence together with its V-gene family, and reads without a unique V-gene family were excluded. A later analysis removed over 500 highly shared, low-generation-probability nucleotide sequences to deal with suspected cross-contamination and a sequencing artifact. In a later analysis, a clonal expansion index was calculated for each public chain from normalized within-repertoire ranks of inferred template counts. In a later analysis, generation probabilities were computed with a VDJ recombination model fitted to out-of-frame rearrangements, and the resulting probabilities were checked against IGoR. A later analysis scored TCR-TCR, TCR-HLA and TCR-CMV co-occurrence with hypergeometric tests, applying a repertoire-size bias correction to TCR pairs. In a later analysis, false discovery rates were estimated by permuting HLA or CMV assignments 20 times. A later analysis grouped co-occurring TCRs with DBSCAN, adding TCRdist sequence similarity when clustering within HLA-allele-positive subsets. Repertoires with fewer than 30,000 or more than 120,000 public chains were left out of co-occurrence clustering, as were about 5 repertoires with anomalous nucleotide sharing. Sourced from immuneACCESS, this table was stored by TCRdb with only in-frame sequences that have V and J called. A share of the clones is absent; for the studies checked, an unresolved V gene accounts for under half, and the remainder has no known explanation. The V and J calls and clone size come from that table; D and trimming were worked out from the DNA. The sample data list some 99,000 clones, and roughly two thirds of these were observed just once. Roughly 1.2% of the sample is held by the ten biggest clonotypes.

Of note for this clone: The target of this receptor is not known. One base away there is no much larger clone; base qualities are not given.

This TCR came from a female donor in good health and CMV-seronegative. The chain uses TRBV27 and TRBJ2-1, with TRBD1 matching 8 junction bases. Sequencing was carried out using PBMCs. The CDR3 here reads CASSRNDRGSFYNEQFF. The bases read TGTGCCAGCAGTCGCAATGACAGGGGATCTTTCTACAATGAGCAGTTCTTC.